A selection of T cell receptor beta chains follows, all from one sample in a study of T-cell reconstitution after alpha-beta-depleted transplantation in children. TCRdb re-analysed the PCR reads in MiXCR, keeping a single row per CDR3 protein. The sample consists of 360,000 or so distinct CDR3 sequences, roughly 22% of them appearing once. The specimen was PBMCs from the stem cell graft donor, collected from the stem cell graft. The receptors were gathered from a human donor who donated a stem cell graft to a child with acute myeloid leukemia. The CDR3 runs from the conserved cysteine through the conserved F or W. A D gene is named only where the DNA matches it firmly. Expanded clones are given a class, and other clones once, few, many or no size at all.

>TRBD2|TRBV24-1|few|TRBJ2-1
CATSDLGLAGDEQFF
TGTGCCACCAGTGATTTGGGACTAGCGGGAGATGAGCAGTTCTTC
>TRBD1|TRBV12-3/TRBV12-4|few|TRBJ2-6
CASRITGTGGAGANVLTF
TGTGCCAGCAGGATTACCGGGACAGGGGGCGCTGGGGCCAACGTCCTGACTTTC
>-|TRBV28|-|TRBJ2-5
CASSWGLKYQETQYF
TGTGCCAGCAGTTGGGGACTTAAGTACCAAGAGACCCAGTACTTC
>TRBD1|TRBV3-1|-|TRBJ2-3
CASSRGGATDTQYF
TGTGCCAGCAGCCGAGGGGGCGCAACAGATACGCAGTATTTT
>-|TRBV2|-|TRBJ2-1
CASQEGRNEQFF
TGTGCCAGCCAAGAGGGCAGGAATGAGCAGTTCTTC
>TRBD2|TRBV29-1|many|TRBJ2-7
CSAWTSGTTAEQYF
TGCAGCGCCTGGACTAGCGGGACTACTGCCGAGCAGTACTTC
>TRBD2|TRBV7-2|many|TRBJ2-3
CASSLVTGGPGDTQYF
TGTGCCAGCAGCTTAGTGACGGGAGGGCCGGGGGATACGCAGTATTTT
>-|TRBV4-3|-|TRBJ2-1
CASSQWGVGSGVYNEQFF
TGCGCCAGCAGCCAATGGGGGGTGGGGAGCGGAGTCTACAATGAGCAGTTCTTC
>-|TRBV7-2|-|TRBJ2-1
CASSLEVGGLREQFF
TGTGCCAGCAGCTTAGAGGTCGGGGGGCTGCGAGAGCAGTTCTTC
>-|TRBV28|-|TRBJ2-6
CASSLAQRANVLTF
TGTGCCAGCAGTTTAGCCCAGAGGGCCAACGTCCTGACTTTC
>-|TRBV24-1|-|TRBJ2-7
CATSDSTGHEQYF
TGTGCCACCAGTGACTCTACAGGGCACGAGCAGTACTTC
>-|TRBV20-1|many|TRBJ1-1
CSARAVGNTEAFF
TGCAGTGCTAGAGCCGTCGGGAACACTGAAGCTTTCTTT
>TRBD1|TRBV28|few|TRBJ1-2
CASSDRDRANYGYTF
TGTGCCAGCAGTGACCGGGACAGGGCTAACTATGGCTACACCTTC
>TRBD2|TRBV5-6|-|TRBJ2-5
CASSSAGTSGTERPKSF
TGTGCCAGCAGCTCCGCCGGGACTAGCGGGACCGAGAGGCCAAAGTCCTTC
>-|TRBV12-3/TRBV12-4|few|TRBJ1-3
CASSLGTSGNTIYF
TGTGCCAGCAGTTTAGGTACCTCTGGAAACACCATATATTTT
>TRBD2|TRBV20-1|many|TRBJ2-3
CSASKLAALEDTQYF
TGCAGTGCTAGCAAACTAGCGGCCCTTGAGGATACGCAGTATTTT
>TRBD2|TRBV10-3|-|TRBJ2-3
CAASEARLAGLTDTQYF
TGTGCGGCCAGTGAGGCGAGACTAGCAGGACTCACAGATACGCAGTATTTT
>TRBD1|TRBV7-6|many|TRBJ2-6
CASSLGRTGSSGANVLTF
TGTGCCAGCAGCTTAGGGAGGACAGGATCCTCTGGGGCCAACGTCCTGACTTTC
>-|TRBV12-3/TRBV12-4|-|TRBJ2-2
CASTLGIPTGELFF
TGTGCCAGCACCTTGGGTATTCCCACCGGGGAGCTGTTTTTT
>TRBD1|TRBV7-6|many|TRBJ2-3
CASSSLGTGALDF
TGTGCCAGCAGCTCTCTAGGGACAGGGGCATTAGATTTT
>-|TRBV20-1|-|TRBJ1-5
CSAMVSVNQPQHF
TGCAGTGCTATGGTATCAGTCAATCAGCCCCAGCATTTT
>-|TRBV6-4|many|TRBJ2-2
CASSDYPPPTTGELFF
TGTGCCAGCAGTGACTACCCCCCGCCTACCACCGGGGAGCTGTTTTTT
>TRBD1|TRBV15|many|TRBJ2-5
CATSRSTQGAQETQYF
TGTGCCACCAGCAGATCCACACAGGGGGCGCAGGAGACCCAGTACTTC
>-|TRBV20-1|-|TRBJ2-5
CSARGLEETQYF
TGCAGTGCTAGAGGCCTAGAAGAGACCCAGTACTTC
>-|TRBV3-1|-|TRBJ2-1
CASSQDGNSNEQFF
TGTGCCAGCAGCCAAGACGGTAATAGCAATGAGCAGTTCTTC
>TRBD2|TRBV19|-|TRBJ2-1
CASYGTNYNEQFF
TGTGCCAGTTATGGGACTAACTACAATGAGCAGTTCTTC
>TRBD1|TRBV5-1|few|TRBJ2-1
CASSFGTVNEQFF
TGCGCCAGCAGCTTTGGGACAGTCAATGAGCAGTTCTTC
>TRBD1|TRBV29-1|-|TRBJ1-2
CSVESRDRATSNYGYTF
TGCAGCGTAGAAAGCCGGGACAGGGCCACCTCTAACTATGGCTACACCTTC
>TRBD2|TRBV20-1|many|TRBJ2-1
CSARATASGGVMYNEQFF
TGCAGTGCTAGAGCCACAGCTAGCGGTGGGGTTATGTACAATGAGCAGTTCTTC
>-|TRBV7-2|-|TRBJ1-1
CASSLAGTENTEAFF
TGTGCCAGCAGCTTAGCCGGGACGGAGAACACTGAAGCTTTCTTT
>-|TRBV7-3|few|TRBJ2-1
CASSPSAGDLNEQFF
TGTGCCAGCAGCCCCTCAGCGGGTGACCTTAATGAGCAGTTCTTC
>-|TRBV11-2|few|TRBJ2-1
CASSFPDSDDYNEQFF
TGTGCCAGCAGCTTTCCGGACTCCGATGACTACAATGAGCAGTTCTTC
>-|TRBV4-2|-|TRBJ1-1
CASSQESRGTEAFF
TGTGCCAGCAGCCAAGAATCGCGTGGCACTGAAGCTTTCTTT
>-|TRBV24-1|few|TRBJ2-5
CATSDPSKFQETQYF
TGTGCCACCAGTGACCCCTCCAAGTTCCAAGAGACCCAGTACTTC
>-|TRBV20-1|many|TRBJ2-7
CSARGPETYEQYF
TGCAGTGCTAGGGGGCCGGAGACCTACGAGCAGTACTTC
>TRBD2|TRBV29-1|few|TRBJ2-3
CSVATRLAGLTPSTDTQYF
TGCAGCGTTGCCACACGTCTAGCGGGGCTAACCCCTAGCACAGATACGCAGTATTTT
>TRBD2|TRBV20-1|-|TRBJ2-1
CSAFLAGRSYNEQFF
TGCAGTGCTTTCCTAGCGGGACGCTCCTACAATGAGCAGTTCTTC
>TRBD1|TRBV7-9|few|TRBJ1-2
CASSAGTGGHYGYTF
TGTGCCAGCAGCGCCGGGACAGGGGGCCACTATGGCTACACCTTC
>TRBD2|TRBV27|-|TRBJ2-1
CASSLFGRGRASYNEQFF
TGTGCCAGCAGTTTATTCGGGAGGGGAAGGGCCTCCTACAATGAGCAGTTCTTC
>-|TRBV28|-|TRBJ2-7
CASSLIFGRGDSYEQYF
TGTGCCAGCAGTTTAATTTTTGGCAGGGGAGACTCCTACGAGCAGTACTTC
>-|TRBV24-1|many|TRBJ2-5
CATSDTGYLGQETQYF
TGTGCCACCAGTGATACAGGGTATCTAGGCCAAGAGACCCAGTACTTC
>-|TRBV10-3|many|TRBJ1-2
CAISPSRERTLGYTF
TGTGCCATCAGTCCCTCCCGGGAGCGGACGCTAGGCTACACCTTC
>TRBD2|TRBV7-3|-|TRBJ2-1
CASSDGAGTSGSQQFF
TGTGCCAGCAGCGACGGAGCCGGGACTAGCGGCTCTCAGCAGTTCTTC
>-|TRBV3-1|-|TRBJ2-1
CASSQDLFRRGHSYNEQFF
TGTGCCAGCAGCCAAGATCTTTTCCGGCGGGGACACTCCTACAATGAGCAGTTCTTC
>-|TRBV6-1|many|TRBJ1-2
CASSPRTRYGYTF
TGTGCCAGCAGTCCCCGGACCCGATATGGCTACACCTTC
>-|TRBV20-1|-|TRBJ2-5
CSATPAGGQINQETQYF
TGCAGTGCTACTCCCGCGGGCGGCCAAATAAACCAAGAGACCCAGTACTTC
>TRBD2|TRBV29-1|many|TRBJ2-2
CSVELAGGPTGELFF
TGCAGCGTTGAGCTAGCGGGAGGGCCTACCGGGGAGCTGTTTTTT
>-|TRBV7-2|many|TRBJ2-7
CASSLEVVAVQYF
TGTGCCAGCAGCTTAGAGGTGGTGGCCGTACAGTACTTC
>TRBD1|TRBV11-2|-|TRBJ1-1
CASSLALRDRGLGTEAFF
TGTGCCAGCAGCTTAGCTCTCCGGGACAGGGGGCTAGGCACTGAAGCTTTCTTT
>-|TRBV24-1|once|TRBJ2-2
CATSDSTFLGGELFF
TGTGCCACCAGTGATTCTACTTTTTTAGGCGGGGAGCTGTTTTTT
>-|TRBV29-1|many|TRBJ2-3
CSALASEHTDTQYF
TGCAGCGCCCTTGCTAGCGAACACACAGATACGCAGTATTTT
>TRBD1|TRBV9|-|TRBJ2-1
CASSARQGTYNEQFF
TGTGCCAGCAGCGCCCGACAGGGCACCTACAATGAGCAGTTCTTC
>TRBD1|TRBV12-3/TRBV12-4|-|TRBJ2-3
CASSYLRPGQGLSTDTQYF
TGTGCCAGCAGTTACCTTCGCCCGGGACAGGGTCTTAGCACAGATACGCAGTATTTT
>TRBD2|TRBV11-2|once|TRBJ2-5
CASSLGSGLAGDQETQYF
TGTGCCAGCAGCTTAGGGTCGGGACTAGCGGGTGACCAAGAGACCCAGTACTTC
>-|TRBV20-1|many|TRBJ2-1
CSARGLWDEQFF
TGCAGTGCTAGAGGACTATGGGATGAGCAGTTCTTC
>-|TRBV20-1|many|TRBJ2-1
CSARDAGVQEQFF
TGCAGTGCTAGAGACGCAGGGGTGCAGGAGCAGTTCTTC
>-|TRBV28|few|TRBJ2-1
CASSSWALEYNEQFF
TGTGCCAGCAGTTCATGGGCTTTGGAGTACAATGAGCAGTTCTTC
>TRBD2|TRBV2|-|TRBJ2-3
CASRKLAGPRDTQYF
TGTGCCAGCAGGAAACTAGCGGGGCCGAGAGATACGCAGTATTTT
>-|TRBV6-4|many|TRBJ2-1
CASSDSSGSYNEQFF
TGTGCCAGCAGTGACTCTAGCGGCTCCTACAATGAGCAGTTCTTC
>-|TRBV20-1|many|TRBJ2-1
CSASWRGLYNEQFF
TGCAGTGCTAGTTGGCGGGGACTCTACAATGAGCAGTTCTTC